This T cell receptor (beta chain) is from a study of monozygotic twins with inflammatory bowel disease. TCRdb reanalyzed the 5' RACE reads, giving one entry per CDR3 protein sequence and no DNA. The sample totals 150,000 to 200,000 distinct CDR3 sequences. Donors each gave 2 to 2.5 ml of blood. From germline, CDR1 is ENHRY and CDR2 SYGVKD. CDR3 length: 16 residues. This chain uses TRBV10-3 with TRBJ2-3; the D call from TCRdb, TRBD2, cannot be confirmed without DNA. This receptor was taken from a human donor with ulcerative colitis or Crohn's disease, or a healthy co-twin of an affected twin (not recorded which). The specimen sequenced was blood. This CDR3 reads CAISEGIAGGPDTQYF.